The rows below give T cell receptor beta chains drawn from one sample of a study of long-term antiretroviral therapy in people with HIV. TCRdb keeps only in-frame clones here, not all; method: immunoSEQ multiplex PCR. Found here are about 14,000 clones, approximately 80% of them singletons; the top ten hold 7.2%. This specimen was unsorted PBMCs, taken 0.4 years after starting antiretroviral therapy. These receptors were collected from a man under 40 with HIV. The CDR3 runs from the conserved cysteine through the conserved F or W. The order of the fields is J gene, V gene, D gene, clone size, CDR3 length, CDR3 protein, CDR3 DNA. The D gene is left open where the match is weak. Size tells how often a clone was seen (once, few, many) or the class of an expanded clone, and some rows leave it out.

j_call: TRBJ1-6; v_call: TRBV4-3; d_call: TRBD1; clone_size: .; cdr3_length: 15; cdr3_aa: CASSQTDRANSPLHF; cdr3_nt: TGCGCCAGCAGCCAAACCGACAGGGCAAATTCACCCCTCCACTTT
j_call: TRBJ1-3; v_call: TRBV5-1; d_call: .; clone_size: .; cdr3_length: 13; cdr3_aa: CASTEKSGNTIYF; cdr3_nt: TGCGCCAGTACAGAAAAGTCTGGAAACACCATATATTTT
j_call: TRBJ2-7; v_call: TRBV2; d_call: TRBD1; clone_size: .; cdr3_length: 13; cdr3_aa: CASSDTGVDEQYF; cdr3_nt: TGTGCCAGCAGTGATACAGGGGTTGACGAGCAGTACTTC
j_call: TRBJ2-7; v_call: TRBV29-1; d_call: .; clone_size: .; cdr3_length: 12; cdr3_aa: CSVEGQTYEQYF; cdr3_nt: TGCAGCGTTGAAGGACAGACCTACGAGCAGTACTTC
j_call: TRBJ1-2; v_call: TRBV11-2; d_call: .; clone_size: .; cdr3_length: 15; cdr3_aa: CASSLITKDNYGYTF; cdr3_nt: TGTGCCAGCAGCTTAATCACAAAAGATAACTATGGCTACACCTTC
j_call: TRBJ1-2; v_call: TRBV5-1; d_call: TRBD1; clone_size: once; cdr3_length: 14; cdr3_aa: CASTSGQGNYGYTF; cdr3_nt: TGCGCCAGCACATCCGGACAGGGGAACTATGGCTACACCTTC
j_call: TRBJ2-7; v_call: TRBV7-8; d_call: .; clone_size: .; cdr3_length: 11; cdr3_aa: CASSITYEQYF; cdr3_nt: TGTGCCAGCAGCATCACCTACGAGCAGTACTTC
j_call: TRBJ2-3; v_call: TRBV6-6; d_call: .; clone_size: few; cdr3_length: 13; cdr3_aa: CASSYSGTDTQYF; cdr3_nt: TGTGCCAGCAGTTACTCGGGCACAGATACGCAGTATTTT
j_call: TRBJ2-2; v_call: TRBV13; d_call: TRBD1; clone_size: once; cdr3_length: 14; cdr3_aa: CASSKGGYTGELFF; cdr3_nt: TGTGCCAGCAGCAAAGGGGGCTACACCGGGGAGCTGTTTTTT
j_call: TRBJ1-6; v_call: TRBV6-1; d_call: .; clone_size: .; cdr3_length: 13; cdr3_aa: CASTRRENSPLHF; cdr3_nt: TGTGCCAGCACCCGTCGGGAGAATTCACCCCTCCACTTT
j_call: TRBJ2-7; v_call: TRBV6-5; d_call: .; clone_size: .; cdr3_length: 13; cdr3_aa: CASSYGAGHEQYF; cdr3_nt: TGTGCCAGCAGTTACGGGGCAGGTCACGAGCAGTACTTC
j_call: TRBJ2-1; v_call: TRBV7-9; d_call: .; clone_size: .; cdr3_length: 12; cdr3_aa: CASSLITGEQFF; cdr3_nt: TGTGCCAGCAGCTTAATCACGGGAGAGCAGTTCTTC
j_call: TRBJ2-2; v_call: TRBV4-3; d_call: .; clone_size: .; cdr3_length: 14; cdr3_aa: CASSLIALAGELFF; cdr3_nt: TGCGCCAGCAGCTTAATAGCACTGGCCGGGGAGCTGTTTTTT
j_call: TRBJ1-1; v_call: TRBV16; d_call: .; clone_size: .; cdr3_length: 13; cdr3_aa: CASSQTANTEAFF; cdr3_nt: TGTGCCAGCAGCCAGACAGCGAACACTGAAGCTTTCTTT
j_call: TRBJ2-7; v_call: TRBV19; d_call: TRBD2; clone_size: .; cdr3_length: 16; cdr3_aa: CASRTSGGAGSYEQYF; cdr3_nt: TGTGCCAGTAGGACTAGCGGGGGGGCCGGATCCTACGAGCAGTACTTC
j_call: TRBJ2-2; v_call: TRBV28; d_call: TRBD2; clone_size: .; cdr3_length: 15; cdr3_aa: CASSTGTSGAGELFF; cdr3_nt: TGTGCCAGCAGCACTGGGACTAGCGGGGCCGGGGAGCTGTTTTTT
j_call: TRBJ1-5; v_call: TRBV6-1; d_call: .; clone_size: .; cdr3_length: 15; cdr3_aa: CASSEAAGVGQPQHF; cdr3_nt: TGTGCCAGCAGTGAAGCAGCAGGGGTTGGTCAGCCCCAGCATTTT
j_call: TRBJ1-2; v_call: TRBV11-2; d_call: .; clone_size: .; cdr3_length: 15; cdr3_aa: CASSLITKDNYGYTF; cdr3_nt: TGTGCCAGCAGTTTAATCACAAAAGATAACTATGGCTACACCTTC
j_call: TRBJ1-1; v_call: TRBV30; d_call: .; clone_size: .; cdr3_length: 14; cdr3_aa: CAWSLRRVNTEAFF; cdr3_nt: TGTGCCTGGAGTTTGAGGAGGGTGAACACTGAAGCTTTCTTT
j_call: TRBJ2-7; v_call: TRBV15; d_call: .; clone_size: few; cdr3_length: 12; cdr3_aa: CATSRAMGEQYF; cdr3_nt: TGTGCCACCAGCAGAGCTATGGGCGAGCAGTACTTC
j_call: TRBJ2-5; v_call: TRBV4-1; d_call: TRBD1; clone_size: .; cdr3_length: 17; cdr3_aa: CASSQDQRRTGKETQYF; cdr3_nt: TGCGCCAGCAGCCAAGATCAGAGAAGGACAGGGAAAGAGACCCAGTACTTC
j_call: TRBJ2-7; v_call: TRBV9; d_call: TRBD2; clone_size: .; cdr3_length: 16; cdr3_aa: CASSVEVASGRHEQYF; cdr3_nt: TGTGCCAGCAGCGTAGAAGTGGCTAGCGGGAGACACGAGCAGTACTTC
j_call: TRBJ2-2; v_call: TRBV7-2; d_call: TRBD2; clone_size: few; cdr3_length: 15; cdr3_aa: CASSDLAGASGELFF; cdr3_nt: TGTGCCAGCAGCGATCTAGCGGGAGCCTCCGGGGAGCTGTTTTTT
j_call: TRBJ2-2; v_call: TRBV27; d_call: .; clone_size: .; cdr3_length: 13; cdr3_aa: CASSLSFPGELFF; cdr3_nt: TGTGCCAGCAGTTTATCGTTTCCCGGGGAGCTGTTTTTT
j_call: TRBJ1-4; v_call: TRBV27; d_call: .; clone_size: .; cdr3_length: 15; cdr3_aa: CASSLSMGINEKLFF; cdr3_nt: TGTGCCAGCAGTTTATCTATGGGAATTAATGAAAAACTGTTTTTT
j_call: TRBJ2-1; v_call: TRBV2; d_call: TRBD2; clone_size: .; cdr3_length: 15; cdr3_aa: CASSEGGGGNNEQFF; cdr3_nt: TGTGCCAGCAGTGAAGGCGGGGGGGGGAACAATGAGCAGTTCTTC
j_call: TRBJ2-4; v_call: TRBV7-9; d_call: TRBD1; clone_size: .; cdr3_length: 17; cdr3_aa: CASSLGVTGKAKNIQYF; cdr3_nt: TGTGCCAGCAGCTTAGGGGTGACAGGGAAGGCCAAAAACATTCAGTACTTC
j_call: TRBJ2-1; v_call: TRBV18; d_call: TRBD2; clone_size: .; cdr3_length: 18; cdr3_aa: CASSPPQFLAGGYNEQFF; cdr3_nt: TGTGCCAGCTCACCACCACAATTTCTAGCGGGGGGGTACAATGAGCAGTTCTTC
j_call: TRBJ2-7; v_call: TRBV9; d_call: TRBD2; clone_size: .; cdr3_length: 13; cdr3_aa: CASSTRTSYEQYF; cdr3_nt: TGTGCCAGCAGCACCCGGACTAGCTACGAGCAGTACTTC